The TCR beta chain under discussion was sequenced for a study of PD-1 blockade in classical Hodgkin lymphoma. This CDR3 is 13 amino acids long. V gave up 6 bases and J gave up 9 bases, with 15 bases separating them. Germline assignment: CDR1 SGHAT and CDR2 FQDESV (reference sequence). The assay was immunoSEQ multiplex PCR, and TCRdb's table has in-frame clones only and misses some. The repertoire holds 25,000 to 30,000 clones, with 70% to 90% as singletons. Points from the study as a whole: CD4+ but not CD8+ TCR diversity rose significantly by C4D1.

As regards this clone: Its antigen is unknown.

As to time point: cycle 4 day 1 (C4D1), after 6 weeks of nivolumab. Relapse was seen in all patients after autologous stem cell transplantation, and brentuximab vedotin exposure was variable. CD4+ T cells were purified from thawed PBMCs by magnetic negative selection. This TCR came from a human donor with classical Hodgkin lymphoma. The sequencing here drew on CD4+ T cells from blood, taken before the fourth cycle of nivolumab. V is TRBV11-1 and J is TRBJ1-5; no clear D. For the CDR3, the DNA is TGTGCCAGCAGTCCGACACCGGAAAGGCCCCAGCATTTT. Translating gives CASSPTPERPQHF.